Below, one T cell receptor (beta chain) is given with its context. It lacks a known antigen. Base qualities are not provided; no much larger clone lies one nucleotide away. This sample was included in a study of cytomegalovirus exposure and HLA in healthy donors (TCRdb year 2017). Some background on the complete study: An earlier analysis of a few hundred of the donors reported about 260 Gb of sequence data and 100 million to 120 million unique TCR beta sequences obtained from some 170 million T cells. About 310 gigabases of sequencing data and approximately 85 million unique TCR sequences were included in an early release covering several hundred HLA-typed donors. Of the approximately 400 genotyped donors, around 81% fell in the genetic ancestry cluster associated with self-reported Caucasian donors. The aim of the study was to test whether cataloging public T cell receptors could identify signatures of past pathogen exposure. The study profiled the T cell repertoires of about 640 subjects by immunosequencing and related them to cytomegalovirus serostatus. Besides the first cohort of roughly 700 subjects, a separate validation cohort made up of 120 or so different subjects was used. To predict cytomegalovirus infection status, the study brought together high-throughput TCR immunosequencing, statistical association of individual TCRs with disease status, and machine learning. A later analysis re-examined previously published TCR beta repertoires from more than 550 donors and added high-resolution HLA genotyping to investigate patterns of TCR occurrence. In the later analysis, no new phenotypic data were used to find candidate immune exposures; instead, reliance was placed on TCR beta sequences and their occurrence across donors. An earlier analysis of about 600 of the donors used high-throughput TCR beta sequencing to judge whether each TCR beta V gene segment behaved as functional or pseudogenic. Donor age, sex, ethnicity and CMV serostatus were compiled alongside the repertoire data. A later genetic analysis took genome-wide SNP genotypes for about 65% of the roughly 670 donors and used that subset as a discovery cohort. All discovery cohort repertoires had been generated using a single sequencing platform. HLA typing included class I and class II loci at four-digit resolution. The number of donors typed differed by locus, with roughly 620-630 for A, B, C, DRB1 and DQB1, more than 500 for DQA1, about 610 for DPA1, and approximately 470 for DPB1. Roughly 5 DR-DQ haplotypes were handled as single units for association and clustering because linkage in the cohort was strong. Across approximately 400 genotyped donors of the cohort, an average of approximately 220,000 unique TCR beta nucleotide sequences per donor were sequenced, and roughly 18% of those sequences were non-productive.

Receptor libraries were prepared by the immunoSEQ multiplex PCR assay. For the multiplex PCR, a mixture combining 60 forward primers for TCR Vbeta segments and 13 reverse primers for TCR Jbeta segments was used. A multiplex PCR assay on genomic DNA amplified the CDR3 region of rearranged TCR beta genes. Amplified TCR beta libraries were sequenced as 87-base-pair reads on the Illumina HiSeq System. The paper's processing steps were these. A later analysis counted tens of millions of unique TCR beta chains across the approximately 700 repertoires, and some 11 million of these chains were shared by at least two donors. A nearest-neighbor algorithm error-corrected the raw reads and collapsed the reads into unique sequences, merging closely related sequences to remove PCR and sequencing errors. V, D and J gene segments were assigned by aligning CDR3 sequences to IMGT reference sequences. For a sequence to be retained, a match of at least six nucleotides was required to both a V gene segment and a J gene segment. A rearrangement counted as productive if the CDR3 had no stop codons and remained in frame with V and J, and every other rearrangement counted as non-productive. CDR3 was defined according to IMGT convention as the region running from the second conserved V-encoded cysteine to the conserved J-encoded phenylalanine. The earlier analysis of more than 450 of the donors excluded sequences that lacked an unambiguous match to a single V gene segment. An earlier analysis of 500 to 600 of the donors classified V segments as functional when productive rearrangements were above 56.7% and as segregating when the standard deviation between donors was above 5%. To diagnose cytomegalovirus status from the catalog of TCR beta chain sequences, a statistical classification framework was built. In a later analysis, TCR nucleotide sequences were compared against IMGT/GENE-DB human TR gene sequences so that V and J genes could be assigned. The TCRdist pipeline was used in a later analysis to assign CDR3 sequences and most-parsimonious VDJ recombination scenarios. In a later analysis, each TCR beta chain was defined by its CDR3 amino acid sequence together with its V-gene family, and reads lacking a unique V-gene family were excluded. A later analysis removed nearly 600 highly shared, low-generation-probability nucleotide sequences to deal with suspected cross-contamination and a sequencing artifact. For each public chain, a later analysis derived a clonal expansion index from normalized ranks of inferred template counts within each repertoire. In a later analysis, generation probabilities were computed using a VDJ recombination model fitted to out-of-frame rearrangements, and the results were checked against IGoR. A later analysis scored TCR-TCR, TCR-HLA and TCR-CMV co-occurrence with hypergeometric tests, applying a repertoire-size bias correction to TCR pairs. False discovery rates were estimated in a later analysis by permuting HLA or CMV assignments 20 times. In a later analysis, co-occurring TCRs were grouped using DBSCAN, and TCRdist sequence similarity was added for clustering within HLA-allele-positive subsets. For co-occurrence clustering, repertoires with fewer than 30,000 or more than 120,000 public chains were excluded, along with 5 or 6 repertoires with anomalous nucleotide sharing. Held by TCRdb, this immuneACCESS table contains in-frame sequences only and omits some clones. Under half of the omission traces to an unresolved V gene where checked; the cause of the rest is unknown. The V and J calls and the clone size are those of that table, but D and trimming were determined from the DNA. The sample yields about 160,000 clones; around 88% were counted once. Over 1.5% of the sample is held by the ten biggest clonotypes.

CDR1 and CDR2 are read off the germline V gene as MGHDK and SYGVNS. The CDR3, cysteine through phenylalanine, is 13 amino acids long. The sequence is cut down to CDR3 DNA, 39 bases in frame from base 1. V lost 3 bases and J lost 4 bases, and the count of bases not matched to a germline gene is 2. The cohort consisted of 666 healthy bone marrow donors. At the time of sampling, all cohort members were nominally healthy, though unrecorded immune exposures were likely present. The donor was CMV seronegative and was included in the group of 352 seronegative cohort members. A peripheral blood sample was provided by each donor, and peripheral blood mononuclear cells were used for TCR beta sequencing. The Qiagen DNeasy Blood Extraction Kit was used to extract genomic DNA from the blood cell samples. Results the study describes overall, beyond this receptor: The classifier was reported to diagnose cytomegalovirus status with high specificity and sensitivity in both the original cohort and the validation cohort. Strong co-occurrence of HLA alleles, especially DR and DQ, made assigning TCR associations to individual alleles difficult. A later analysis associated approximately 17,000 TCR beta sequences with specific HLA alleles at a false discovery rate of 0.05. In a later genetic analysis, fewer N-insertions in productive TCRs were reported among donors in an Asian-associated ancestry cluster than the 666-donor mean. CMV serostatus was the only immune exposure information available for the cohort. In a later analysis, HLA-associated TCR beta chains showed more clonal expansion and lower generation probabilities than non-associated chains that were equally common. Most TCR sequences were observed very rarely across donors, whereas some public TCRs were present in many individuals. In an earlier analysis of 587 of the donors, most TCR beta V segments appeared in productive rearrangements about 87% or about 30% of the time, broadly matching IMGT annotations. Correlated functional status among segregating V segments might be attributable to linkage disequilibrium, but an unknown experimental factor could not be ruled out. Because HLA typing was missing for some donors at each locus, association tests included only the typed subset. A cluster of highly shared sequence variants was judged likely to be a technical artifact of the sequencing pipeline. Because counts were too low, 15 to 20 rarely observed V segments, including chromosome 9 orphons, were left out of the earlier analysis of a few hundred of the donors. The 87-base-pair reads could not distinguish some IMGT-functional V segments, including TRBV6-2 and TRBV6-3, so those segments were excluded. V-gene and J-gene trimming of TCR beta chains was associated with a missense DCLRE1C variant in a later genetic analysis, and the association was replicated in an independent cohort. Roughly uniform sequencing depth across donors was assumed in presence/absence analyses, although this assumption may not hold. Several of the top co-occurrence clusters appeared to be linked to parvovirus B19, influenza, CMV and Epstein-Barr virus, according to a later analysis. A further reported finding was that TCR beta sequences accurately predicted the HLA-A and HLA-B alleles for most subjects in the first cohort. According to a later analysis, TCR association rates differed among HLA loci, with DRB1 alleles showing the most associated TCRs and HLA-C alleles showing the fewest. A few of the identified cytomegalovirus-associated TCR beta chains were confirmed in vitro to be specific for cytomegalovirus antigens. In this cohort, only TCR beta chains were sequenced, and detectable features were limited by the absence of alpha or paired-chain data. In the study, around 150 TCR beta chains were listed as associated with cytomegalovirus. It was suggested by the authors that the approach could potentially be generalized to other disease states and immunological phenotypes. According to a later analysis, most CMV-associated TCR beta chains appeared to be HLA-restricted, and the HLA associations seemed to be driven largely by CMV exposure.

The specimen was PBMCs. The clonotype was recovered from a young woman in good health and CMV-seronegative. The rearrangement combines TRBV25-1 with TRBJ2-7; 8 central nucleotides agree with TRBD1. The base sequence is TGTGCCAGCAGTGAGGGACAGGAGTACGAGCAGTACTTC. It is translated as CASSEGQEYEQYF.